This T cell receptor beta chain was recovered during a study of shared T cell receptors in the human thymus. Using immunoSEQ multiplex PCR, the repertoire was profiled, and TCRdb retains in-frame clones only, with some absent. The sample shows approximately 660,000 clones, more than 75% of them seen only once. The junction had 7 bases not matched to a gene; V was cut back by 4 bases and J by 5 bases. Germline assignment: CDR1 SGHRS and CDR2 YFSETQ. The CDR3 totals 15 residues. This sample also appeared in a second study, on human thymus T cells. That study reports: Corrective cardiac surgery supplied the resected thymus tissue. Use of V and J genes seemed skewed within the thymic and blood repertoires.

The gene calls are TRBV5-1 and TRBJ2-2; 8 bases line up with TRBD1. The clonotype originates from a boy younger than two with a congenital heart defect. Material: thymocytes. The CDR3 spells CASSPRQGWTGELFF. CDR3 nucleotide sequence: TGCGCCAGCAGCCCCCGACAGGGGTGGACCGGGGAGCTGTTTTTT.